A selection of T cell receptor beta chains follows, all from one sample in a study of PD-1 blockade in classical Hodgkin lymphoma. Only in-frame clones appear in the TCRdb table, and some are missing; sequencing was by immunoSEQ multiplex PCR. The data show more than 75,000 clones, under 95% seen once. The source material was peripheral blood mononuclear cells (PBMCs), sampled before the fourth cycle of nivolumab. Receptor source: a human donor with classical Hodgkin lymphoma. CDR3s include the opening cysteine and the closing phenylalanine or tryptophan. D genes are given only for firm matches. Some rows mark clone size as missing; the rest say once, few, many or name a class of expanded clone.

j_gene: TRBJ2-3; abundance: .; d_gene: .; v_gene: TRBV19; CDR3nt: TGTGCCAGTAGTATAGGTGGCAGTCTGGTGGCAGATACGCAGTATTTT; CDR3aa: CASSIGGSLVADTQYF
j_gene: TRBJ1-2; abundance: .; d_gene: .; v_gene: TRBV6-1; CDR3nt: TGTGCCAGCAGTGAAAGTCTAAGGTTCTATGGCTACACCTTC; CDR3aa: CASSESLRFYGYTF
j_gene: TRBJ2-1; abundance: .; d_gene: TRBD1; v_gene: TRBV28; CDR3nt: TGTGCCAGCAGTTTTTTGGACAGGGGCGCGTACAATGAGCAGTTCTTC; CDR3aa: CASSFLDRGAYNEQFF
j_gene: TRBJ2-3; abundance: .; d_gene: TRBD2; v_gene: TRBV13; CDR3nt: TGTGCCAGCAGCATTGCCTTAGCGGGAGCTGAAGATACGCAGTATTTT; CDR3aa: CASSIALAGAEDTQYF
j_gene: TRBJ2-7; abundance: .; d_gene: TRBD2; v_gene: TRBV4-1; CDR3nt: TGCGCCAGCAGCCAACGACTAGCACCCCGCTCCTACGAGCAGTACTTC; CDR3aa: CASSQRLAPRSYEQYF
j_gene: TRBJ1-1; abundance: .; d_gene: TRBD1; v_gene: TRBV7-8; CDR3nt: TGTGCCAGCAGCTCTAAGAGACAGGGATTGAGCACTGAAGCTTTCTTT; CDR3aa: CASSSKRQGLSTEAFF
j_gene: TRBJ2-1; abundance: .; d_gene: TRBD2; v_gene: TRBV5-1; CDR3nt: TGCGCCAGCAGCTTAGAAGCGGGAGCTTACAATGAGCAGTTCTTC; CDR3aa: CASSLEAGAYNEQFF
j_gene: TRBJ1-2; abundance: .; d_gene: TRBD1; v_gene: TRBV28; CDR3nt: TGTGCCAGCAGCCCAGGGGGCTCAAACTATCGCTACACCTTC; CDR3aa: CASSPGGSNYRYTF
j_gene: TRBJ2-7; abundance: .; d_gene: TRBD1; v_gene: TRBV6-6; CDR3nt: TGTGCCAGCAGTTACGTGACAGGGGGGCAGTACTTC; CDR3aa: CASSYVTGGQYF
j_gene: TRBJ2-7; abundance: .; d_gene: TRBD2; v_gene: TRBV13; CDR3nt: TGTGCCAGCAGCTTAGAAGCCGGACTAGCGGGATCCGAGCAGTACTTC; CDR3aa: CASSLEAGLAGSEQYF
j_gene: TRBJ1-2; abundance: .; d_gene: .; v_gene: TRBV11-3; CDR3nt: TGTGCCAGCAGCCCCGGGGGGGCCTCTAACTATGGCTACACCTTC; CDR3aa: CASSPGGASNYGYTF
j_gene: TRBJ2-1; abundance: .; d_gene: .; v_gene: TRBV27; CDR3nt: TGTGCCAGCAGTTTTGGGGGGCCCCCTCTAGGAACTGAGCAGTTCTTC; CDR3aa: CASSFGGPPLGTEQFF
j_gene: TRBJ2-7; abundance: .; d_gene: .; v_gene: TRBV20-1; CDR3nt: TGCAGTGCTAGCCAGGGATTCGAGCAGTACTTC; CDR3aa: CSASQGFEQYF
j_gene: TRBJ1-3; abundance: .; d_gene: TRBD1; v_gene: TRBV4-2; CDR3nt: TGTGCCAGCAGCCAACTACAGGGGGCCGGAAACACCATATATTTT; CDR3aa: CASSQLQGAGNTIYF
j_gene: TRBJ2-7; abundance: .; d_gene: .; v_gene: TRBV27; CDR3nt: TGTGCCAGCAGTCCCCTTGGCGGGCGTGCCTCAACCTACGAGCAGTACTTC; CDR3aa: CASSPLGGRASTYEQYF
j_gene: TRBJ1-2; abundance: .; d_gene: .; v_gene: TRBV7-3; CDR3nt: TGTGCCAGCAGCTTGGGGTCCCAGGGGTACGGCTACACCTTC; CDR3aa: CASSLGSQGYGYTF
j_gene: TRBJ2-5; abundance: .; d_gene: TRBD1; v_gene: TRBV11-2; CDR3nt: TGTGCCAGCAGCGACAGCAGGGGGTACCAAGAGACCCAGTACTTC; CDR3aa: CASSDSRGYQETQYF
j_gene: TRBJ1-4; abundance: .; d_gene: .; v_gene: TRBV27; CDR3nt: TGTGCCAGCGCCAGAGCAACTAATGAAAAACTGTTTTTT; CDR3aa: CASARATNEKLFF
j_gene: TRBJ2-4; abundance: .; d_gene: .; v_gene: TRBV7-3; CDR3nt: TGTGCCAGCAGCGCGACAGGACCCAAAAACATTCAGTACTTC; CDR3aa: CASSATGPKNIQYF
j_gene: TRBJ1-4; abundance: .; d_gene: .; v_gene: TRBV27; CDR3nt: TGTGCCAGCGGGGGCGGTGGGGATGAAAAACTGTTTTTT; CDR3aa: CASGGGGDEKLFF
j_gene: TRBJ2-5; abundance: .; d_gene: .; v_gene: TRBV11-2; CDR3nt: TGTGCCAGCAGCCGAGGGGCGGGAATGCAAGAGACCCAGTACTTC; CDR3aa: CASSRGAGMQETQYF
j_gene: TRBJ2-7; abundance: .; d_gene: TRBD1; v_gene: TRBV5-6; CDR3nt: TGTGCCAGCAGCCTCGGACAGGGGTTAGCCTACGAGCAGTACTTC; CDR3aa: CASSLGQGLAYEQYF
j_gene: TRBJ2-5; abundance: .; d_gene: .; v_gene: TRBV27; CDR3nt: TGTGCCAGCAGTTTAATTACGGGTGGAGAGACCCAGTACTTC; CDR3aa: CASSLITGGETQYF
j_gene: TRBJ1-6; abundance: .; d_gene: .; v_gene: TRBV30; CDR3nt: TGTGCCTGGATGATCGGCTTCTATAATTCACCCCTCCACTTT; CDR3aa: CAWMIGFYNSPLHF
j_gene: TRBJ2-7; abundance: few; d_gene: .; v_gene: TRBV29-1; CDR3nt: TGCAGCGCCAACGTCGGACGGACGACCTACGAGCAGTACTTC; CDR3aa: CSANVGRTTYEQYF
j_gene: TRBJ2-1; abundance: .; d_gene: TRBD1; v_gene: TRBV18; CDR3nt: TGTGCCAGCTCAGGGGTGGGACAGGGGAAGGTCTCCTACAATGAGCAGTTCTTC; CDR3aa: CASSGVGQGKVSYNEQFF
j_gene: TRBJ1-2; abundance: .; d_gene: TRBD1; v_gene: TRBV6-1; CDR3nt: TGTGCCAGCAGTTCGGGGACAGGGGCTATGTATGGCTACACCTTC; CDR3aa: CASSSGTGAMYGYTF
j_gene: TRBJ1-2; abundance: .; d_gene: .; v_gene: TRBV6-5; CDR3nt: TGTGCCAGCAGTTCCCTATACAGGGATGGCTACACCTTC; CDR3aa: CASSSLYRDGYTF
j_gene: TRBJ1-2; abundance: .; d_gene: .; v_gene: TRBV10-3; CDR3nt: TGTGCCATCAGTTTAGTCCGCGAGAACTATGGCTACACCTTC; CDR3aa: CAISLVRENYGYTF
j_gene: TRBJ1-3; abundance: .; d_gene: .; v_gene: TRBV28; CDR3nt: TGTGCCAGCAGTTTGTCAGGAGGGACCTCTGGAAACACCATATATTTT; CDR3aa: CASSLSGGTSGNTIYF
j_gene: TRBJ2-5; abundance: .; d_gene: TRBD1; v_gene: TRBV30; CDR3nt: TGTGCCCATAGGACAGGGGAGACCCAGTACTTC; CDR3aa: CAHRTGETQYF
j_gene: TRBJ2-4; abundance: once; d_gene: .; v_gene: TRBV5-1; CDR3nt: TGCGCCAGCAGCTTGGGAGAGACCCTAGCCAAAAACATTCAGTACTTC; CDR3aa: CASSLGETLAKNIQYF
j_gene: TRBJ1-1; abundance: .; d_gene: TRBD1; v_gene: TRBV18; CDR3nt: TGTGCCAGCTCACCACCACAAATGAGTGACAGGGACACTGAAGCTTTCTTT; CDR3aa: CASSPPQMSDRDTEAFF
j_gene: TRBJ2-3; abundance: .; d_gene: .; v_gene: TRBV28; CDR3nt: TGTGCCACCCTCCTTGGCGGGGTGAGCACAGATACGCAGTATTTT; CDR3aa: CATLLGGVSTDTQYF
j_gene: TRBJ2-3; abundance: .; d_gene: TRBD2; v_gene: TRBV28; CDR3nt: TGTGCCAGCAGTTTAATCAGCGGGAGGGAGCAGTATTTT; CDR3aa: CASSLISGREQYF
j_gene: TRBJ1-3; abundance: .; d_gene: .; v_gene: TRBV30; CDR3nt: TGTGCCTGGAGGGAAGTCAGGCTTCAGGAAAACACCATATATTTT; CDR3aa: CAWREVRLQENTIYF
j_gene: TRBJ1-3; abundance: .; d_gene: .; v_gene: TRBV6-1; CDR3nt: TGTGCCAGCAGATCTCGAACGTCCTCTGGAAACACCATATATTTT; CDR3aa: CASRSRTSSGNTIYF
j_gene: TRBJ2-5; abundance: .; d_gene: TRBD1; v_gene: TRBV14; CDR3nt: TGTGCCAGCAGTCCGGGACAGGGGGACCAAGAGACCCAGTACTTC; CDR3aa: CASSPGQGDQETQYF
j_gene: TRBJ1-1; abundance: .; d_gene: .; v_gene: TRBV27; CDR3nt: TGTGCCAGCAGACGCGGACAAGCAGCTTTCTTT; CDR3aa: CASRRGQAAFF
j_gene: TRBJ2-4; abundance: .; d_gene: TRBD1; v_gene: TRBV4-1; CDR3nt: TGCGCCAGCAGCCAAGATCGCTCACAGGGGACAGGGGACATTCAGTACTTC; CDR3aa: CASSQDRSQGTGDIQYF
j_gene: TRBJ2-7; abundance: .; d_gene: TRBD2; v_gene: TRBV18; CDR3nt: TGTGCCAGCTCAATCAGGGAGCGGGACTGGGGCGAGCAGTACTTC; CDR3aa: CASSIRERDWGEQYF
j_gene: TRBJ1-5; abundance: .; d_gene: .; v_gene: TRBV2; CDR3nt: TGTGCCAGCAGTGGGGAGGCCCACAGGGTTCAGCCCCAGCATTTT; CDR3aa: CASSGEAHRVQPQHF
j_gene: TRBJ1-1; abundance: .; d_gene: .; v_gene: TRBV10-3; CDR3nt: TGTGCCATCAGCCCCCAGCTGGGGGTTAAAACTGAAGCTTTCTTT; CDR3aa: CAISPQLGVKTEAFF
j_gene: TRBJ1-2; abundance: few; d_gene: .; v_gene: TRBV6-6; CDR3nt: TGTGCCAGCAGTTACTCCGGGAGGGAGGGTGGCTACACCTTC; CDR3aa: CASSYSGREGGYTF
j_gene: TRBJ2-2; abundance: .; d_gene: .; v_gene: TRBV5-1; CDR3nt: TGCGCCAGCAGCGCTTTAGGTGACGGGGAGCTGTTTTTT; CDR3aa: CASSALGDGELFF
j_gene: TRBJ1-5; abundance: few; d_gene: .; v_gene: TRBV7-9; CDR3nt: TGTGCCAGCAGCTTAGCGCCTTCTGATCAGCCCCAGCATTTT; CDR3aa: CASSLAPSDQPQHF
j_gene: TRBJ1-4; abundance: .; d_gene: .; v_gene: TRBV6-6; CDR3nt: TGTGCCAGCAGTTGGACCGGGGGGGAAAAACTGTTTTTT; CDR3aa: CASSWTGGEKLFF
j_gene: TRBJ2-4; abundance: .; d_gene: TRBD1; v_gene: TRBV5-6; CDR3nt: TGTGCCAGCAGCTTCGACAGGGGGCTCGCTCTAGCCAAAAACATTCAGTACTTC; CDR3aa: CASSFDRGLALAKNIQYF
j_gene: TRBJ2-3; abundance: .; d_gene: .; v_gene: TRBV19; CDR3nt: TGTGCCACCAGCCCCTCCCTAAGTACGCAGTATTTT; CDR3aa: CATSPSLSTQYF
j_gene: TRBJ2-2; abundance: .; d_gene: .; v_gene: TRBV5-1; CDR3nt: TGCGCCAGCAGCTTGGGGGTGTTTGGCACCGGGGAGCTGTTTTTT; CDR3aa: CASSLGVFGTGELFF
j_gene: TRBJ2-1; abundance: .; d_gene: TRBD2; v_gene: TRBV11-3; CDR3nt: TGTGCCAGCAGCTTGTCATCGGGACTAGCGAATGAGCAGTTCTTC; CDR3aa: CASSLSSGLANEQFF
j_gene: TRBJ2-5; abundance: .; d_gene: .; v_gene: TRBV4-2; CDR3nt: TGTGCCAGCAGCCAACAGATGGACACGGGGACCCAGTACTTC; CDR3aa: CASSQQMDTGTQYF
j_gene: TRBJ2-7; abundance: .; d_gene: TRBD1; v_gene: TRBV15; CDR3nt: TGTGCCACCAGCAGGGATGGGACAGGGGCCTACGAGCAGTACTTC; CDR3aa: CATSRDGTGAYEQYF
j_gene: TRBJ2-7; abundance: .; d_gene: TRBD1; v_gene: TRBV28; CDR3nt: TGTGCCAGCAGTTTTCCAGTTTTAGGACAGGGGATTTACGAGCAGTACTTC; CDR3aa: CASSFPVLGQGIYEQYF
j_gene: TRBJ1-2; abundance: once; d_gene: .; v_gene: TRBV7-2; CDR3nt: TGTGCCAGCAGCTTAGAAGCGGGTAACTATGGCTACACCTTC; CDR3aa: CASSLEAGNYGYTF
j_gene: TRBJ1-1; abundance: .; d_gene: .; v_gene: TRBV13; CDR3nt: TGTGCCAGCAGCCTCCCCGCGACGGTGAACACTGAAGCTTTCTTT; CDR3aa: CASSLPATVNTEAFF